What follows are 13 T cell receptor beta chains derived from one specimen sequenced in a study of CD8+ T cells in alopecia areata. Extraction and reverse transcription of RNA yielded cDNA as the sequencing template. Libraries were prepared by immunoSEQ multiplex PCR; TCRdb keeps only in-frame clonotypes and omits some of them. Altogether more than 150,000 clones are present, 55% to 70% being singletons, with the ten largest covering around 3%. Treatment meaning: oral pan-JAK inhibitor, 5-10 mg twice daily. Sample: CD4+ T cells sorted from blood, taken at week 4, from a patient treated with tofacitinib. These receptors all come from a human donor with alopecia areata.

The table lists this clone with a count of one. This chain joins TRBV29-1 and TRBJ2-4; D is unclear. Deletions cut 4 bases from V and 5 bases from J, with 6 bases between. The CDR3 runs to 11 residues. In germline, CDR1 is SQVTM, CDR2 ANQGSEA. As DNA, the CDR3 is TGCAGCGTTGTGGCAGAAAACATTCAGTACTTC. It specifies CSVVAENIQYF.

The CDR3 spells CASSQDPGTGGNSPLHF. CDR3 sequence (DNA): TGCGCCAGCAGCCAAGACCCCGGAACCGGGGGAAATTCACCCCTCCACTTT. V usage is TRBV4-3 and J usage is TRBJ1-6, with D maybe TRBD1 (5 bases). The CDR3 is 17 amino acids. V was pared by 0 bases and J by 7 bases, with 16 bases between. CDR1 is LGHNA, CDR2 YSLEER, per germline.

This chain links TRBV4-1 with TRBJ1-2; the D is unclear. V was clipped by 0 bases and J by 4 bases, with 12 bases between them. The CDR3 is made up of 15 amino acids. Per germline, CDR1 MGHRA and CDR2 YSYEKL. The DNA of the CDR3 is TGCGCCAGCAGCCAAGATGCGCAAAACATCTATGGCTACACCTTC. Its protein product is CASSQDAQNIYGYTF.

V and J are TRBV6-5 and TRBJ2-7; weak D call: TRBD2 (5 bases). V lost 4 bases and J 8 bases, leaving 9 bases between the germline ends. This CDR3 comprises 11 residues. In germline, CDR1 is MNHEY, CDR2 SVGAGI. DNA of the CDR3: TGTGCCAGCAGTTCGCTCGGGAAGCAGTACTTC. Its protein product is CASSSLGKQYF.

The chain combines TRBV5-1 with TRBJ2-5; tentatively, D is TRBD1 (5 bases). The CDR3 is 14 amino acids. In germline, CDR1 is SGHRS, CDR2 YFSETQ. Trimming left V 3 bases short and J 1 base short, with 10 bases between. The CDR3 region is CASSSMTAQETQYF. CDR3 DNA sequence: TGCGCCAGCAGCTCCATGACAGCCCAAGAGACCCAGTACTTC.

V is TRBV7-9 and J is TRBJ1-1, with no clear D. The CDR3 consists of 18 residues. Per the germline V gene, CDR1 is SEHNR and CDR2 is FQNEAQ (reference sequence). V shed 1 base and J shed 1 base, with 19 bases lying between them. Here the CDR3 DNA reads TGTGCCAGCAGCTTAGTGTCAGCTCGCCGGCGTACGAACACTGAAGCTTTCTTT. It translates to CASSLVSARRRTNTEAFF.

V is TRBV7-2 and J is TRBJ2-3; 7 bases fit TRBD1. The CDR3 covers 13 residues. Germline CDR1 SGHTA, CDR2 FQGNSA. V lost 7 bases to trimming and J lost 3 bases; unmatched junction nucleotides: 4. Here the CDR3 reads CASILQGTDTQYF. The CDR3 nucleotides are TGTGCCAGCATCCTACAGGGGACAGATACGCAGTATTTT.

This clone was detected a few times. The V and J genes are TRBV19 and TRBJ1-5; D gene uncertain. The ends were cut back, 1 base at V and 6 bases at J, with 7 bases in the middle. Germline CDR1 and CDR2: LNHDA and SQIVND (reference sequence). The CDR3 covers 13 residues. The CDR3 DNA is TGTGCCAGTAGTATAGGTGAGACTCAGCCCCAGCATTTT. Residues: CASSIGETQPQHF.

The J gene is TRBJ1-1, the V gene TRBV25-1, with 8 positions matching TRBD1. Germline V CDR1 and CDR2: MGHDK, SYGVNS. V shed 3 bases, J shed 5 bases, and the junction held 8 bases outside the gene matches. There are 15 residues in the CDR3. CDR3 bases: TGTGCCAGCAGTGACTCCACAGGGGGGAGGACTGAAGCTTTCTTT. Translation gives CASSDSTGGRTEAFF.

In its sample, this clone was seen a few times. The chain uses TRBV6-5 and TRBJ1-5; 8 bases are shared with TRBD1. The junction had 3 bases not matched to a gene; V was cut back by 6 bases and J by 5 bases. Germline CDR1 reads MNHEY; CDR2 reads SVGAGI. The CDR3 contains 13 residues. The CDR3 nucleotides are TGTGCCAGCAGGGACAGGGAGGATCAGCCCCAGCATTTT. Translated, it gives CASRDREDQPQHF.

CDR3 sequence (DNA): TGTGCCAGCAGTGTAACGGGCACCTATGGCTACACCTTC. Encoded protein: CASSVTGTYGYTF. The chain has TRBV2 and TRBJ1-2, with D hard to call. V lost 4 bases to trimming and J lost 4 bases, with 10 bases between them. The CDR3 has 13 residues. CDR1 is SNHLY and CDR2 is FYNNEI in the germline V gene.

The chain carries TRBV7-2 and TRBJ2-3; 8 bases are shared with TRBD1. J gave up 8 bases and V 5 bases, and 12 bases lay outside the gene matches. CDR3 length: 15 amino acids. Germline lookup yields CDR1 SGHTA and CDR2 FQGNSA. The CDR3 DNA is TGTGCCAGCAGCCCTAGGACAGGGAATATAGGTACGCAGTATTTT. Protein sequence: CASSPRTGNIGTQYF.

With respect to this clone: This may come from a read error, since a much larger clone is one base off. The V gene is TRBV9, the J gene TRBJ1-2; D perhaps matches TRBD1 (5 bases). V lost 0 bases and J 8 bases, leaving 8 bases between the germline ends. Germline values: CDR1 SGDLS, CDR2 YYNGEE. The CDR3 totals 12 residues. CDR3 sequence: CASSVGRDGYTF. In nucleotides, the CDR3 is TGTGCCAGCAGCGTAGGCAGGGACGGCTACACCTTC. The full variable domain, with the rest looked up from reference TRBV9 and TRBJ1-2, is DSGVTQTPKHLITATGQRVTLRCSPRSGDLSVYWYQQSLDQGLQFLIQYYNGEERAKGNILERFSAQQFPDLHSELNLSSLELGDSALYFCASSVGRDGYTFGSGTRLTVV.